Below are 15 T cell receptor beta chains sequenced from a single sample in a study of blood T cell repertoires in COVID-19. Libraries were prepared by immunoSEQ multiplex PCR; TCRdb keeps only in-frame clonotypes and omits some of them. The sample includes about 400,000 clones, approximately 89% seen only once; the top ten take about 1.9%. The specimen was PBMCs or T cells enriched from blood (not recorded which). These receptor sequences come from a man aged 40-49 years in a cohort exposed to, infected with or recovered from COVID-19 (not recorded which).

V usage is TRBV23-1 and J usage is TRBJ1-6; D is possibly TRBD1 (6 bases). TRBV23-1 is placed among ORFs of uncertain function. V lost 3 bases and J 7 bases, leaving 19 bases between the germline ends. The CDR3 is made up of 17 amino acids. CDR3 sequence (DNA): TGCGCCAGCAGTCATCCCGGGCCGGGACACGGAAATTCACCCCTCCACTTT. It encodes CASSHPGPGHGNSPLHF.

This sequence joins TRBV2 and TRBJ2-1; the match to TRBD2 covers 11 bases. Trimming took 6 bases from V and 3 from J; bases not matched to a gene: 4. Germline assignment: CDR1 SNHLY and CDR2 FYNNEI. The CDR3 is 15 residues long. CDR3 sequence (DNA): TGTGCCAGCAGGCCTACTAGCGGGAGCTACAATGAGCAGTTCTTC. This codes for CASRPTSGSYNEQFF.

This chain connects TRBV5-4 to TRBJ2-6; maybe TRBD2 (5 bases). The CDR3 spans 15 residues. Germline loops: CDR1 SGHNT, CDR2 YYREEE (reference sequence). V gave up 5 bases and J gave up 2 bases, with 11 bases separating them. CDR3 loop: CASSSGIPGANVLTF. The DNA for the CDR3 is TGTGCCAGCAGTTCGGGGATCCCTGGGGCCAACGTCCTGACTTTC.

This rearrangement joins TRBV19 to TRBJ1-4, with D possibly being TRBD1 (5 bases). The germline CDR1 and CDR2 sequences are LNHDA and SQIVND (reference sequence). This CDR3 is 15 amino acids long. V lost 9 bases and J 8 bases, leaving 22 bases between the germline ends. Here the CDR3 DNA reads TGTGCCAGCCTTTCCGGAGGGGCAGGGCCCGAAAAACTGTTTTTT. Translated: CASLSGGAGPEKLFF.

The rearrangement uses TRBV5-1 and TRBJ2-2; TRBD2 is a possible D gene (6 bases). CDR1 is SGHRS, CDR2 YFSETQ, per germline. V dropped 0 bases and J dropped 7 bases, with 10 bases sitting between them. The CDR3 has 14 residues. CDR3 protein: CASSLGSSVGELFF. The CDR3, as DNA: TGCGCCAGCAGCTTGGGGTCTAGCGTCGGGGAGCTGTTTTTT. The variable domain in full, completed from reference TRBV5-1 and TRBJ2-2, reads KAGVTQTPRYLIKTRGQQVTLSCSPISGHRSVSWYQQTPGQGLQFLFEYFSETQRNKGNFPGRFSGRQFSNSRSEMNVSTLELGDSALYLCASSLGSSVGELFFGEGSRLTVL.

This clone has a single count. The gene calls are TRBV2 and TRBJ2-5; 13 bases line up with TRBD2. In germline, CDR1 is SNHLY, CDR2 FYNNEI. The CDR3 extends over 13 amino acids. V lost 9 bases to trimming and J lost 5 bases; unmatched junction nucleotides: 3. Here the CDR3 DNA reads TGTGCCAGTGGACTAGCGGGAGTTGAGACCCAGTACTTC. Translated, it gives CASGLAGVETQYF.

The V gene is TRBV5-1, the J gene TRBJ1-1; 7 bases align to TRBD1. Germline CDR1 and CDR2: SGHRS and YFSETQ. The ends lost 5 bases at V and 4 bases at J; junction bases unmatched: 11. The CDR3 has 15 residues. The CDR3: CASRPNSQGITEAFF. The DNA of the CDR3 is TGCGCCAGCAGGCCAAACTCACAGGGGATCACTGAAGCTTTCTTT.

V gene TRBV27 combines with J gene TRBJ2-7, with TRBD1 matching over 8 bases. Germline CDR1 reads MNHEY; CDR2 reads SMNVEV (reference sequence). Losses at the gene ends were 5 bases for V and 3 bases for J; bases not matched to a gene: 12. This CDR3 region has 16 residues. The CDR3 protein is CASSDLGVGQGYEQYF. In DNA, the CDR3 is TGTGCCAGCAGTGACCTGGGGGTCGGACAGGGCTACGAGCAGTACTTC.

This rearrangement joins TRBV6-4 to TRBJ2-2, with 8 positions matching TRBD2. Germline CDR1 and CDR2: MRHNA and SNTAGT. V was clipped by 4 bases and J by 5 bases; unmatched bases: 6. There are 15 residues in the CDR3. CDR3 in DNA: TGTGCCAGCAGTGCCCAAGCGGGAGTTACCGGGGAGCTGTTTTTT. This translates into CASSAQAGVTGELFF.

The CDR3 is CASSLGLGGGQPQHF. CDR3 nucleotide sequence: TGTGCCAGCAGCTTAGGGCTGGGGGGTGGTCAGCCCCAGCATTTT. The chain has TRBV7-8 and TRBJ1-5; maybe TRBD1 (5 bases). The CDR3 sequence is 15 residues long. Looked up from germline, CDR1 is SGHVS and CDR2 is FQNEAQ. Trimming shortened V by 1 base and J by 6 bases, and 13 bases separated the two germline ends.

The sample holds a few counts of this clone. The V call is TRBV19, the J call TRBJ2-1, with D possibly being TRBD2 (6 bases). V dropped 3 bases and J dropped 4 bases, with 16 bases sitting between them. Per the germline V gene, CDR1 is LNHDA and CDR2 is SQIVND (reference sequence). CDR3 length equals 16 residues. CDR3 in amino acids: CASSIRASSAYNEQFF. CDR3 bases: TGTGCCAGTAGTATTCGGGCGTCTAGCGCGTACAATGAGCAGTTCTTC. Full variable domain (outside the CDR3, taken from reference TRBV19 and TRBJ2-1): DGGITQSPKYLFRKEGQNVTLSCEQNLNHDAMYWYRQDPGQGLRLIYYSQIVNDFQKGDIAEGYSVSREKKESFPLTVTSAQKNPTAFYLCASSIRASSAYNEQFFGPGTRLTVL.

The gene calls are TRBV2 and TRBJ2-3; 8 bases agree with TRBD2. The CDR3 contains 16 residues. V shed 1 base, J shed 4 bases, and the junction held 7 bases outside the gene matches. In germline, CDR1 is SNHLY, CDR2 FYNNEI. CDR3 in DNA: TGTGCCAGCAGTGAAGGTGTAGCGGGAAGCGCAGATACGCAGTATTTT. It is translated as CASSEGVAGSADTQYF.

As DNA, the CDR3 is TGTGCCAGCAGCTTAGAGGGACTAGTTCGTTTGGGAAACACCGGGGAGCTGTTTTTT. It specifies CASSLEGLVRLGNTGELFF. The V and J genes are TRBV11-2 and TRBJ2-2; 8 bases fit TRBD2. The J segment lost 2 bases and the V segment lost 0 bases, leaving 11 bases of the junction unmatched. Germline values: CDR1 SGHAT, CDR2 FQNNGV. CDR3 length equals 19 residues.

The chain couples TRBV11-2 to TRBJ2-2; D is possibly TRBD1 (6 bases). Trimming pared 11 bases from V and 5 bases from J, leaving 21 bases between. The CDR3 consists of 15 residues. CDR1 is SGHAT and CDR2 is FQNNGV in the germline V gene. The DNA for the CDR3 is TGTGCCCTTCCGACAGGCCCAATCAGGACCGGGGAGCTGTTTTTT. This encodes CALPTGPIRTGELFF.

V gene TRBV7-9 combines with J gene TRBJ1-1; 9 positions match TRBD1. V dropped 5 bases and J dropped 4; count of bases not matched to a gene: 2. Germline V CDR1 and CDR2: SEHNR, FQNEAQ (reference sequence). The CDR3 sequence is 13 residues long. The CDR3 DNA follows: TGTGCCAGCAGCACGGGACAGGGCACTGAAGCTTTCTTT. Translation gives CASSTGQGTEAFF.